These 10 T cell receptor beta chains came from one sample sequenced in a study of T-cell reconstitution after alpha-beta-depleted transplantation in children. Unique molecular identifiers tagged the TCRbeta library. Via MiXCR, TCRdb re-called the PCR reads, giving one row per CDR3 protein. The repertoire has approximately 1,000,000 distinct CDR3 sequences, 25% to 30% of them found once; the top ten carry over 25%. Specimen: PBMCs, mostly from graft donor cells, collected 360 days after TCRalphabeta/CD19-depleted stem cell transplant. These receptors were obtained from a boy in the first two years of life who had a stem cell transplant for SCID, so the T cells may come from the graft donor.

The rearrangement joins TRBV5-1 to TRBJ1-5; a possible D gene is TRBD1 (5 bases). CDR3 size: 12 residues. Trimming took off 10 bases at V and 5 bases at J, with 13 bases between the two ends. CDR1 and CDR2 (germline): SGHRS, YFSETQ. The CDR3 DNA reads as TGCGCCCACTACAGGTACGATCAGCCCCAGCATTTT. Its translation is CAHYRYDQPQHF.

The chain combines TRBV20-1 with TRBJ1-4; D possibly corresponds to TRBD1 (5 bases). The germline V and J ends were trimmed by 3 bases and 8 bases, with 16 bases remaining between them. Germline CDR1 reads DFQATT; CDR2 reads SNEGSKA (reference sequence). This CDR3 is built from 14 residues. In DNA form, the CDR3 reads TGCAGTGCTAGGGGACCCCTGGAGGGGGAAAAACTGTTTTTT. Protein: CSARGPLEGEKLFF.

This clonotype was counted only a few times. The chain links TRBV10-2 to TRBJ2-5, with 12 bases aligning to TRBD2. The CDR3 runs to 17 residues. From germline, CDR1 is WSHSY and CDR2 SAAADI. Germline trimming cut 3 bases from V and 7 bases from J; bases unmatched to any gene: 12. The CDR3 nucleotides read TGCGCCAGCAGTGAAAGGGATCTAGCGGGGGGGCCGGGGACCCAGTACTTC. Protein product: CASSERDLAGGPGTQYF.

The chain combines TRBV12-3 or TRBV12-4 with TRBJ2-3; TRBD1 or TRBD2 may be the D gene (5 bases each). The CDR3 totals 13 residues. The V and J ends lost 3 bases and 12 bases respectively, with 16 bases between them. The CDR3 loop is CASSLAGTGHQYF. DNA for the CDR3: TGTGCCAGCAGTTTGGCAGGGACGGGGCACCAGTATTTT.

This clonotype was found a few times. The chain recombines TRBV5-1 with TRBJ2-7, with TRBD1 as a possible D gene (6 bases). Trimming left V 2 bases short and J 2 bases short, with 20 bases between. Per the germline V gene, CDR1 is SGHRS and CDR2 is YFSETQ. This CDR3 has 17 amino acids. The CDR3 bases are TGCGCCAGCAGCTTTCGGTCTCGGACAGAAGCAACCTACGAGCAGTACTTC. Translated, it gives CASSFRSRTEATYEQYF.

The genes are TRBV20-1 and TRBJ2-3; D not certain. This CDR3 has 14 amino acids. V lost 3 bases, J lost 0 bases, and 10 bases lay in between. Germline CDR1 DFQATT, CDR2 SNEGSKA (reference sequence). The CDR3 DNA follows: TGCAGTGCTAGGGGCACCTCTAGCACAGATACGCAGTATTTT. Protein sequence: CSARGTSSTDTQYF.

The CDR3 sequence is CASITAGVERDTQYF. The CDR3 nucleotides are TGTGCCAGCATAACAGCGGGGGTCGAAAGAGATACGCAGTATTTT. The chain employs TRBV28 and TRBJ2-3, with 8 bases lining up with TRBD2. This CDR3 has 15 amino acids. Per the germline V gene, CDR1 is MDHEN and CDR2 is SYDVKM. V lost 7 bases, J lost 5 bases, and 11 bases stayed unmatched.

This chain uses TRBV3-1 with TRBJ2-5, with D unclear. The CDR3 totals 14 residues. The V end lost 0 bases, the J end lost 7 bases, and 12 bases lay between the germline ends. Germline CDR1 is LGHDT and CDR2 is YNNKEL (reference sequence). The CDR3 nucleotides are TGTGCCAGCAGCCAAGATCCGACCCGTGGGACCCAGTACTTC. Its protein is CASSQDPTRGTQYF.

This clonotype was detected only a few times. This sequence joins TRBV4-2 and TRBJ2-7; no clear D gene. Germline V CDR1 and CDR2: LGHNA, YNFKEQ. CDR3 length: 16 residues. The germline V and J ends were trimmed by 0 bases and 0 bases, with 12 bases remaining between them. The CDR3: CASSQDWHRGSYEQYF. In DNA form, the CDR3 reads TGTGCCAGCAGCCAAGATTGGCATAGAGGCTCCTACGAGCAGTACTTC.

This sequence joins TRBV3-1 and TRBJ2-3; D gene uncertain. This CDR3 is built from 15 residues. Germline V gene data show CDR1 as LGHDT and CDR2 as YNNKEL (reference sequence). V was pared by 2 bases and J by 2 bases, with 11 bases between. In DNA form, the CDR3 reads TGTGCCAGCAGCCAATATTCCAGAAACACAGATACGCAGTATTTT. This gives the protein CASSQYSRNTDTQYF.